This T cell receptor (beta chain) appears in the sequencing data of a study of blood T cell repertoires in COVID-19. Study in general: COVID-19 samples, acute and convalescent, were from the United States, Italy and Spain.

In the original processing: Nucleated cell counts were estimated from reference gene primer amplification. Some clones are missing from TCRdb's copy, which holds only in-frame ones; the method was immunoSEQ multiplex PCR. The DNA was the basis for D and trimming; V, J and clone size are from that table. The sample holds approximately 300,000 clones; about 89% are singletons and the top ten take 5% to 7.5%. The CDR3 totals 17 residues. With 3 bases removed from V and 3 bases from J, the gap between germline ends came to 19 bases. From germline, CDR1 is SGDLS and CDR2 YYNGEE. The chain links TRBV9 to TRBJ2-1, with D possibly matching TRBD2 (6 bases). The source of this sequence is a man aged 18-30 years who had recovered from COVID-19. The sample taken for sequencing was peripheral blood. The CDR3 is CASSAQLGGKVYNEQFF. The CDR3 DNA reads TGTGCCAGCAGCGCCCAATTGGGCGGGAAGGTCTACAATGAGCAGTTCTTC.